This T cell receptor (beta chain) was recovered during a study of T cell clusters in autoimmune cytopenias. Study summary: Per sample, median TRB depth was about 51,000 reads, yielding a median roughly 2,000 distinct clonotypes.

This clonotype is deemed medium-sized by its frequency. Its antigen is unknown. General study results and limits: Physiological T cell clusters of healthy donors were apparently absent in primary autoimmune cytopenia patients. Comparing secondary cytopenia with chronic lymphocytic leukemia showed no cluster-lack signature, apparently masked by lymphoma repertoire. TRB repertoire shifts in secondary cytopenia and chronic lymphocytic leukemia mostly reflected lymphoma, not autoimmunity.

The CDR3 sequence is 14 residues long. Germline CDR1 and CDR2: SGHAT and FQDESV (reference sequence). TRB was amplified from around 250 ng of peripheral blood genomic DNA per sample. Multiplex touch-down PCR amplified TRB using TRB-A and TRB-B pools in one tube. TCRdb reprocessed the multiplex PCR reads and reports one entry per CDR3 protein, with no DNA. The listing records roughly 8,300 distinct CDR3 sequences. The clonotype comes from a human donor with an autoimmune cytopenia or autoimmune hepatitis (not recorded which). Source material: peripheral blood. J is TRBJ1-6 and V is TRBV11-1; lacking DNA, the TRBD1 call made by TCRdb goes unchecked. The CDR3 region is CASSFRGNNSPLHF.